The 24 T cell receptor beta chains reported below all come from one sample, sequenced in a study of CD8+CD57+ T cells in acquired aplastic anemia. The use of genomic DNA as template underpinned the TCR beta VDJ and CDR3 profiling. TCRdb recomputed calls from the reads with MiXCR, one row per CDR3 protein. The sample shows about 58,000 distinct CDR3 sequences, about 56% of them seen only once. The sequenced patients had an expansion of CD8+CD57+ cells seen by flow cytometry. Sequencing input: sorted CD4+, CD8+, or CD8+CD57+ T cells (not recorded which) from PBMCs. The receptors were gathered from a human donor with aplastic anemia.

The chain couples TRBV15 to TRBJ1-1, with 7 bases that match TRBD1. The CDR3 contains 14 residues. The junction had 8 bases not matched to a gene; V was cut back by 4 bases and J by 6 bases. Germline V gives CDR1 LNHNV, CDR2 YYDKDF (reference sequence). The CDR3 DNA follows: TGTGCCACCAGCATCAGACAGGGAGGGGCTGAAGCTTTCTTT. Its translation is CATSIRQGGAEAFF.

This clonotype is labeled as medium-sized. The chain couples TRBV29-1 to TRBJ1-1; unclear D gene. V was cut by 5 bases and J by 7 bases, with 8 bases left in between. The CDR3 has 10 amino acids. Per the germline V gene, CDR1 is SQVTM and CDR2 is ANQGSEA. The CDR3 region is CSVLDGEAFF. The CDR3 coding sequence is TGCAGCGTTTTGGACGGTGAAGCTTTCTTT.

V and J are TRBV29-1 and TRBJ2-7; the D gene is possibly TRBD1 (5 bases). V was pared by 8 bases and J by 3 bases, with 11 bases between. Per germline, CDR1 SQVTM and CDR2 ANQGSEA. The CDR3 contains 11 residues. The CDR3 sequence is CSFSDSYEQYF. In DNA, the CDR3 is TGCAGCTTTTCCGACAGCTACGAGCAGTACTTC.

The chain carries TRBV7-9 and TRBJ1-2; no clear D gene. The CDR3 has 12 amino acids. The V and J ends lost 3 bases and 1 base respectively, with 3 bases between them. Germline CDR1 reads SEHNR; CDR2 reads FQNEAQ (reference sequence). CDR3 nucleotide sequence: TGTGCCAGCAGCTTTCATAACTATGGCTACACCTTC. Encoded protein: CASSFHNYGYTF.

This clonotype was seen only once. The rearrangement links TRBV19 to TRBJ2-3, with 9 nucleotides matching TRBD2. This CDR3 is built from 16 residues. After removal of 2 bases from V and 7 bases from J, the junction contained 10 bases not matched to a gene. CDR1 is LNHDA and CDR2 is SQIVND in the germline V gene (reference sequence). The DNA for the CDR3 is TGTGCCAGTAGTATAATTTGGGCGGGGGGGCGAAATACGCAGTATTTT. This codes for CASSIIWAGGRNTQYF. The full variable domain, with the rest looked up from reference TRBV19 and TRBJ2-3, is DGGITQSPKYLFRKEGQNVTLSCEQNLNHDAMYWYRQDPGQGLRLIYYSQIVNDFQKGDIAEGYSVSREKKESFPLTVTSAQKNPTAFYLCASSIIWAGGRNTQYFGPGTRLTVL.

V and J are TRBV25-1 and TRBJ2-3; 8 positions match TRBD2. This CDR3 is built from 17 residues. Germline CDR1 MGHDK, CDR2 SYGVNS. V lost 4 bases and J lost 2; bases outside the gene matches: 11. This CDR3 reads CASSGASPAGVTDTQYF. In DNA, the CDR3 is TGTGCCAGCAGTGGTGCCTCTCCAGCGGGGGTCACAGATACGCAGTATTTT.

This rearrangement joins TRBV6-5 to TRBJ2-2; D remains unclear. This CDR3 has 14 amino acids. Trimming removed 3 bases at V and 4 bases at J, with 9 bases between. Germline CDR1 and CDR2: MNHEY and SVGAGI. CDR3 region: CASSYTVSTGELFF. CDR3 DNA sequence: TGTGCCAGCAGTTATACAGTCTCCACCGGGGAGCTGTTTTTT.

The chain joins TRBV7-2 to TRBJ1-6; possible D gene TRBD1, 6 bases. CDR1 and CDR2 from the germline V gene are SGHTA and FQGNSA. The CDR3 has 14 residues. Trimming removed 3 bases from V and 5 bases from J, with 8 bases in between. This CDR3 is CASSFGQHNSPLHF. For the CDR3, the DNA is TGTGCCAGCAGCTTTGGACAGCATAATTCACCCCTCCACTTT.

The rearrangement joins TRBV4-1 to TRBJ2-1, with 15 positions matching TRBD2. Germline CDR1 is MGHRA and CDR2 is YSYEKL. The CDR3 loop spans 15 amino acids. With 3 bases clipped from V and 10 bases from J, the junction kept 4 bases outside the gene matches. CDR3 region: CASSQGLAGGYEQFF. Written as DNA, the CDR3 is TGCGCCAGCAGCCAGGGACTAGCGGGGGGTTACGAGCAGTTCTTC.

There are many counts of this clonotype. The gene calls are TRBV13 and TRBJ2-3; tentatively, D is TRBD2 (6 bases). The germline gives CDR1 PRHDT, CDR2 FYEKMQ (reference sequence). The V and J ends lost 0 bases and 4 bases respectively, with 11 bases between them. The CDR3 totals 15 residues. CDR3 sequence reads: CASSLGPGLPDTQYF. CDR3 nucleotide sequence: TGTGCCAGCAGCTTAGGGCCCGGACTACCAGATACGCAGTATTTT.

The rearrangement links TRBV15 to TRBJ2-7; D might be TRBD1 or TRBD2, each matching 6 bases. There are 13 residues in the CDR3. Germline V gives CDR1 LNHNV, CDR2 YYDKDF (reference sequence). V was pared by 8 bases and J by 6 bases, with 17 bases between. In DNA form, the CDR3 reads TGTGCCACCCAGAGGGGGGCGGCTCTCGAGCAGTACTTC. Its protein is CATQRGAALEQYF.

The gene calls are TRBV5-4 and TRBJ2-5; D possibly uses TRBD1 or TRBD2 (5 bases each). The CDR3 spans 14 residues. The germline V gene encodes CDR1 SGHNT and CDR2 YYREEE (reference sequence). The V gene lost 1 base and the J gene lost 4 bases, with 11 bases spanning the gap. The CDR3 DNA is TGTGCCAGCAGCTTGTATGGGGGTGTAGAGACCCAGTACTTC. This codes for CASSLYGGVETQYF.

The V call is TRBV7-2, the J call TRBJ2-7; 7 bases line up with TRBD1. Germline V lookup: CDR1 SGHTA, CDR2 FQGNSA. The junction had 9 bases not matched to a gene; V was cut back by 4 bases and J by 3 bases. The CDR3 sequence is 15 residues long. The CDR3 bases are TGTGCCAGCAGCTCACCGGGACAGACAGGCTACGAGCAGTACTTC. Translation: CASSSPGQTGYEQYF.

This chain links TRBV14 with TRBJ1-1; D unresolved. The V end was cut by 5 bases, the J end by 0 bases, with 7 bases between. Germline V gene data show CDR1 as SGHDN and CDR2 as FVKESK. This CDR3 contains 13 residues. The CDR3 reads CASSTQMNTEAFF. DNA of the CDR3: TGTGCCAGCAGCACTCAGATGAACACTGAAGCTTTCTTT.

V gene TRBV7-9 combines with J gene TRBJ1-4, with D perhaps matching TRBD1 (5 bases). The CDR3 sequence is 13 residues long. Germline V gene sequence: CDR1 SEHNR, CDR2 FQNEAQ (reference sequence). The CDR3 sequence: CSWGGATNEKLFF. The CDR3 nucleotides read TGTTCGTGGGGCGGCGCAACTAATGAAAAACTGTTTTTT.

This clonotype was seen more than once but under ten times. The J gene is TRBJ1-1, the V gene TRBV15; D perhaps matches TRBD1 (6 bases). The CDR3 consists of 12 residues. Germline values: CDR1 LNHNV, CDR2 YYDKDF (reference sequence). Trimming stripped 5 bases from V and 4 bases from J, with 8 bases between. The DNA of the CDR3 is TGTGCCACCAGCTCAGGGGTCACTGAAGCTTTCTTT. Translated: CATSSGVTEAFF. The complete variable domain, with remaining parts taken from reference TRBV15 and TRBJ1-1, reads DAMVIQNPRYQVTQFGKPVTLSCSQTLNHNVMYWYQQKSSQAPKLLFHYYDKDFNNEADTPDNFQSRRPNTSFCFLDIRSPGLGDTAMYLCATSSGVTEAFFGQGTRLTVV.

This clonotype was found a few times. This CDR3 fails to terminate in the conserved phenylalanine or tryptophan, so it likely reflects a read error. The genes are TRBV5-4 and TRBJ2-6; D uncertain. V was cut by 5 bases and J by 0 bases, with 12 bases left in between. Germline V gene lookup returns CDR1 SGHNT and CDR2 YYREEE (reference sequence). The CDR3 loop spans 16 amino acids. CDR3 sequence reads: CASSFLTISGANVLTY. The DNA for the CDR3 is TGTGCCAGCAGTTTTTTAACCATCTCTGGGGCCAACGTCCTGACTTAC.

This clonotype was observed many times. V usage is TRBV7-8 and J usage is TRBJ2-3; no clear D gene. Trimming pared 2 bases from V and 4 bases from J, leaving 7 bases between. Germline V gene sequence: CDR1 SGHVS, CDR2 FQNEAQ. The CDR3 consists of 13 residues. In DNA, the CDR3 is TGTGCCAGCAGCTTAATTGTGTCAGATACGCAGTATTTT. Translating it yields CASSLIVSDTQYF.

The J gene is TRBJ1-4, the V gene TRBV10-2, with no clear D. The CDR3 extends over 13 amino acids. Trimming pared 6 bases from V and 5 bases from J, leaving 10 bases between. Germline CDR1 is WSHSY and CDR2 is SAAADI. CDR3 in amino acids: CASRISANEKLFF. For the CDR3, the DNA is TGCGCCAGCAGGATTTCCGCCAATGAAAAACTGTTTTTT.

The rearrangement links TRBV25-1 to TRBJ1-1; a possible D gene is TRBD1 (5 bases). The CDR3 length is 14 residues. Germline-derived CDR1 and CDR2 are MGHDK and SYGVNS. Trimming cost V 6 bases and J 0 bases, with 11 bases left between them. CDR3 nucleotide sequence: TGTGCCAGCAGCCGAGGGGTTGTGAACACTGAAGCTTTCTTT. Encoded protein: CASSRGVVNTEAFF.

This clonotype showed up many times. CDR3: CASSLGLEDGYTF. CDR3 in DNA: TGTGCCAGCAGCCTGGGCCTAGAGGATGGCTACACCTTC. The chain is built from TRBV6-1 and TRBJ1-2, with D unclear. Germline CDR1 reads MNHNS; CDR2 reads SASEGT. The germline V and J ends were trimmed by 6 bases and 6 bases, with 14 bases remaining between them. The CDR3 runs to 13 residues.

This clonotype has a count of ten or more. The CDR3 DNA reads TGTGCCAGCAAGGACGTAAATGAGCAGTTCTTC. Translation: CASKDVNEQFF. The genes are TRBV11-2 and TRBJ2-1; D not resolved. Germline loops: CDR1 SGHAT, CDR2 FQNNGV. The V gene lost 7 bases and the J gene lost 7 bases, with 8 bases spanning the gap. The CDR3 is 11 residues long. Supplemented by reference TRBV11-2 and TRBJ2-1, the full variable domain reads EAGVAQSPRYKIIEKRQSVAFWCNPISGHATLYWYQQILGQGPKLLIQFQNNGVVDDSQLPKDRFSAERLKGVDSTLKIQPAKLEDSAVYLCASKDVNEQFFGPGTRLTVL.

Concerning this clonotype: One junction end does not reproduce the germline sequence, and a read error may be involved. The V and J genes are TRBV10-3 and TRBJ1-5, with TRBD1 identical over 7 bases. This CDR3 contains 14 residues. CDR1 and CDR2 (germline): ENHRY, SYGVKD. CDR3 sequence: CASSGQVSNQPQHF. The DNA for the CDR3 is TGTGCCAGCAGTGGACAGGTTTCCAATCAGCCCCAGCATTTT.

The CDR3 region is CASSWQGAYEQYF. The DNA of the CDR3 is TGCGCCAGCAGTTGGCAGGGGGCCTACGAGCAGTACTTC. This sequence joins TRBV10-2 and TRBJ2-7; 7 positions match TRBD1. V gave up 5 bases and J gave up 2 bases; unmatched junction bases: 3. CDR3 size: 13 residues. Germline V lookup: CDR1 WSHSY, CDR2 SAAADI.